This TCR beta chain was observed in a study of blood T cell repertoires in COVID-19. Sequencing was performed with immunoSEQ multiplex PCR; in TCRdb, only in-frame clones are kept and a portion is missing. The sample holds about 150,000 clones, over 75% seen once. Per the germline V gene, CDR1 is SGHRS and CDR2 is YFSETQ. CDR3 length: 15 amino acids. Trimming left V 3 bases short and J 6 bases short, with 15 bases between. In terms of age and location, participants ranged from roughly 18 to 89 years and lived in under 30 US areas. All recovered Cohort 3 donors got two negative PCRs, got clearance, or saw symptom resolution.

The genes are TRBV5-1 and TRBJ1-4; D perhaps matches TRBD1 (6 bases). This clonotype was obtained from a woman in her forties or fifties who had recovered from COVID-19. Sequencing was done on a sample of PBMCs or T cells enriched from blood (not recorded which). This CDR3 is CASSYGQPRDEKLFF. CDR3 bases: TGCGCCAGCAGCTATGGACAGCCCCGGGATGAAAAACTGTTTTTT.